The clone carrying this T cell receptor (beta chain) was observed a handful of times. In the source study's methods: Amplification of reference gene primers was used by the study to estimate nucleated cell counts. TCRdb's copy holds only in-frame clones and misses some; the assay was immunoSEQ multiplex PCR. From that table come the V and J calls and clone size; the DNA was used to work out D and trimming. Of roughly 160,000 clones in the sample, approximately 88% were seen once. Germline V CDR1 and CDR2: SGHRS, YFSETQ. Trimming took off 1 base at V and 7 bases at J, with 14 bases between the two ends. The CDR3 length is 14 residues. The record originates from a study of blood T cell repertoires in COVID-19. Looking at the study overall: T cells, B-cell-depleted T cells, or PBMCs provided the cDNA or gDNA that served as material.

Recovered status in Cohort 3 required two negative PCRs, clearance, or symptom resolution. V is TRBV5-1 and J is TRBJ1-1; D remains ambiguous. This clonotype was obtained from a woman aged 55-70 years who had recovered from COVID-19. What was sequenced was PBMCs or T cells enriched from blood (not recorded which). The CDR3 coding sequence is TGCGCCAGCAGCTTGAGTACTGCGGGTGGTGAAGCTTTCTTT. Protein product: CASSLSTAGGEAFF. Full variable domain (outside the CDR3, taken from reference TRBV5-1 and TRBJ1-1): KAGVTQTPRYLIKTRGQQVTLSCSPISGHRSVSWYQQTPGQGLQFLFEYFSETQRNKGNFPGRFSGRQFSNSRSEMNVSTLELGDSALYLCASSLSTAGGEAFFGQGTRLTVV.